The 14 T cell receptor beta chains presented below share a single source sample, sequenced in a study of blood T cells in healthy people across ages. Using a J-beta primer mix together with a sample-barcoded 5' primer, a second PCR was run for about 6 to 12 cycles. TCRdb fed the 5' RACE reads into MiXCR, producing one record per CDR3 protein. Of some 1,800,000 distinct CDR3 sequences in the sample, 30% to 40% were seen once. The specimen sequenced was blood. The receptors come from a human donor in good health.

This clonotype was counted a few times. The chain recombines TRBV12-3 or TRBV12-4 with TRBJ1-6; no clear D gene. The CDR3 totals 14 residues. V was trimmed by 6 bases and J by 5 bases, leaving 11 bases between them. In DNA, the CDR3 is TGTGCCAGCAGCCCGGCTCAGGATAATTCACCCCTCCACTTT. Translated: CASSPAQDNSPLHF.

CDR3 DNA sequence: TGTGCCAGCAGCTCCTCGGGGCTGAACTACGAGCAGTTCTTC. This sequence encodes CASSSSGLNYEQFF. The chain recombines TRBV5-5 with TRBJ2-1, with D perhaps assigned TRBD1 or TRBD2 (5 bases each). The CDR3 length is 14 residues. Trimming shortened V by 3 bases and J by 10 bases, and 17 bases separated the two germline ends. Germline V CDR1 and CDR2: SGHKS, YYEKEE (reference sequence).

The gene calls are TRBV7-9 and TRBJ1-1, with a possible D match to TRBD1 (5 bases). The CDR3 runs 15 residues. Germline V lookup: CDR1 SEHNR, CDR2 FQNEAQ (reference sequence). V was trimmed by 1 base and J by 2 bases, leaving 11 bases between them. The CDR3 coding sequence is TGTGCCAGCAGCTTAGAGGGGCCACGAAACACTGAAGCTTTCTTT. Protein: CASSLEGPRNTEAFF.

The sample holds many counts of this clonotype. V gene TRBV20-1 combines with J gene TRBJ1-2, with TRBD1 identical over 8 bases. This CDR3 region has 13 residues. Germline trimming cut 5 bases from V and 1 base from J; bases unmatched to any gene: 3. Germline V CDR1 and CDR2: DFQATT, SNEGSKA (reference sequence). The CDR3 loop reads CSARGQGNYGYTF. In DNA, the CDR3 is TGCAGTGCTCGAGGACAGGGTAACTATGGCTACACCTTC.

This clonotype occurred a few times. The chain's CDR3 is CASSPWTSEETQYF. CDR3 in DNA: TGTGCCAGCAGCCCCTGGACTAGTGAGGAGACCCAGTACTTC. The V gene is TRBV7-2, the J gene TRBJ2-5; TRBD2 aligns across 7 bases. Germline V gene sequence: CDR1 SGHTA, CDR2 FQGNSA. Trimming took 5 bases from V and 5 from J; bases not matched to a gene: 8. The CDR3 contains 14 residues.

A single count supports this clonotype. The rearrangement uses TRBV28 and TRBJ2-2, with TRBD2 identical over 13 bases. CDR1 MDHEN and CDR2 SYDVKM come from the germline V gene. V shed 2 bases and J 0 bases; nucleotides not matched to a gene: 3. The CDR3 spans 18 residues. In DNA form, the CDR3 reads TGTGCCAGCAGTTTACCAACTAGCGGGGGGGCGAACACCGGGGAGCTGTTTTTT. Its protein product is CASSLPTSGGANTGELFF. The full variable domain, its missing parts supplied by reference TRBV28 and TRBJ2-2, is DVKVTQSSRYLVKRTGEKVFLECVQDMDHENMFWYRQDPGLGLRLIYFSYDVKMKEKGDIPEGYSVSREKKERFSLILESASTNQTSMYLCASSLPTSGGANTGELFFGEGSRLTVL.

This clonotype was observed a few times. The chain has TRBV5-1 and TRBJ2-4, with TRBD1 matching 8 bases. The CDR3 length is 16 residues. The V segment lost 4 bases and the J segment 4 bases; nucleotides outside the gene matches: 10. From germline, CDR1 is SGHRS and CDR2 YFSETQ. In nucleotides, the CDR3 is TGCGCCAGCAGCGTAGGGACAGGCCCATTTAAAAACATTCAGTACTTC. It specifies CASSVGTGPFKNIQYF.

In its sample, this clonotype was seen a few times. V gene TRBV20-1 combines with J gene TRBJ1-5; D remains unclear. The CDR3 extends over 14 amino acids. Germline-derived CDR1 and CDR2 are DFQATT and SNEGSKA (reference sequence). V lost 0 bases and J lost 6, with 12 bases in between. CDR3 protein: CSARDTKAGQPQHF. Written as DNA, the CDR3 is TGCAGTGCTAGAGATACGAAAGCGGGTCAGCCCCAGCATTTT.

This clonotype was picked up a small number of times. This chain links TRBV14 with TRBJ2-6; D is possibly TRBD1 or TRBD2 (5 bases each). Per germline, CDR1 SGHDN and CDR2 FVKESK. The CDR3 runs 16 residues. Trimming stripped 2 bases from V and 4 bases from J, with 12 bases between. The CDR3 sequence is CASSQIFGDGANVLTF. DNA of the CDR3: TGTGCCAGCAGCCAAATATTCGGGGACGGGGCCAACGTCCTGACTTTC.

This chain links TRBV7-2 with TRBJ1-2, with D possibly TRBD1 on 5 matching bases. Trimming took 1 base from V and 6 from J, leaving 15 bases between them. Germline V gene data show CDR1 as SGHTA and CDR2 as FQGNSA. The CDR3 runs to 15 residues. In nucleotides, the CDR3 is TGTGCCAGCAGCTTAGACGCCAGGGTGGAGGATGGCTACACCTTC. Translating gives CASSLDARVEDGYTF.

The chain employs TRBV7-9 and TRBJ2-5; perhaps D is TRBD1 or TRBD2 (5 bases each). Germline V gene sequence: CDR1 SEHNR, CDR2 FQNEAQ (reference sequence). This CDR3 region has 17 residues. Trimming stripped 3 bases from V and 1 base from J, with 18 bases between. CDR3 bases: TGTGCCAGCAGCTTTTCTGGGTTGGGGGACCTCCAAGAGACCCAGTACTTC. Its protein product is CASSFSGLGDLQETQYF.

This clonotype was recorded a few times. A read error may account for a junction end that differs from germline. The chain has TRBV4-1 and TRBJ2-1; no firm D call. There are 13 residues in the CDR3. Germline V gene sequence: CDR1 MGHRA, CDR2 YSYEKL. CDR3 coding DNA: TGCGTCAGCAGCCAACGCATCTACAATGAGCAGTTCTTC. This codes for CVSSQRIYNEQFF.

The chain links TRBV7-3 to TRBJ2-4; 7 bases match TRBD2. This CDR3 contains 15 residues. CDR1 is SGHTA, CDR2 FQGTGA, per germline. V lost 5 bases and J lost 13; bases outside the gene matches: 17. DNA of the CDR3: TGTGCCAGCAGCACGGGGACGTGGAATGGGGGGGAGCAGTACTTC. It yields the protein CASSTGTWNGGEQYF.

This clonotype occurred a few times. The chain couples TRBV12-3 or TRBV12-4 to TRBJ2-3; the match to TRBD2 covers 9 bases. J gave up 4 bases and V 3 bases, and 5 bases lay outside the gene matches. CDR3 length equals 15 residues. CDR3 nucleotide sequence: TGTGCCAGCAGTTTCGGCGGGGGGGCGGCAGATACGCAGTATTTT. Protein sequence: CASSFGGGAADTQYF.